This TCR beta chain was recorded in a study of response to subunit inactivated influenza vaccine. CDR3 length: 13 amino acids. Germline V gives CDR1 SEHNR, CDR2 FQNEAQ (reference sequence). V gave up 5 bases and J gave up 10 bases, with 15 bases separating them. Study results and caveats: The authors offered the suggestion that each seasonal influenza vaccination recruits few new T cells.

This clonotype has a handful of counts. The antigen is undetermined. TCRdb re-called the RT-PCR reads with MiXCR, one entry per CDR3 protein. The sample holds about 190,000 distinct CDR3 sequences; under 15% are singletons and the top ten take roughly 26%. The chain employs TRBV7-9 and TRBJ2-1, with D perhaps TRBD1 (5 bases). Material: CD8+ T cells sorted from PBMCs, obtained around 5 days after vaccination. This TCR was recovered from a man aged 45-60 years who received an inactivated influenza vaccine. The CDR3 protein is CASSPDTLLEQFF. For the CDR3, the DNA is TGTGCCAGCAGCCCGGACACTTTGCTAGAGCAGTTCTTC.